The rows below give T cell receptor beta chains drawn from one sample of a study of blood T cell repertoires in COVID-19. Repertoires were generated with immunoSEQ multiplex PCR, while TCRdb's copy carries only in-frame clones and drops some. The table includes 130,000 or so clones, 70% to 80% detected once. Material for sequencing was peripheral blood. The receptors were sampled from a human donor in a cohort sampled during active COVID-19. The CDR3 runs from the conserved cysteine through the conserved F or W. A D gene is named only where the DNA matches it firmly. A clone size is listed for some rows: how often the clone was seen (once, few, many), or a class if it is expanded.

>TRBJ1-3|TRBV5-4|.|TRBD1
TGTGCCAGTTCCCGGGACAGGGGAAGGGGAAACACCATATATTTT
CASSRDRGRGNTIYF
>TRBJ2-2|TRBV27|.|.
TGTGCCAGCAGTTACGGTCCGAACACCGGGGAGCTGTTTTTT
CASSYGPNTGELFF
>TRBJ2-3|TRBV28|.|.
TGTGCCAGCAGTTCACCCGGGACACGCACAGATACGCAGTATTTT
CASSSPGTRTDTQYF
>TRBJ1-2|TRBV6-5|.|.
TGTGCCAGCAGTCGCGGGGGGATCAACTATGGCTACACCTTC
CASSRGGINYGYTF
>TRBJ1-2|TRBV5-4|.|TRBD1
TGTGCCAGCATGCGAGGGACAGAGCGTGGCTACACCTTC
CASMRGTERGYTF
>TRBJ2-5|TRBV29-1|.|TRBD2
TGCAGCGTTGAAGATCTTTATACTAGCGGAGTCCAAGAGACCCAGTACTTC
CSVEDLYTSGVQETQYF
>TRBJ2-5|TRBV19|.|.
TGTGCCAGTAGTATAGTCAGGCAAGAGACCCAGTACTTC
CASSIVRQETQYF
>TRBJ2-3|TRBV27|.|TRBD1
TGTGCCAGCAGCGGACAGGGGGCAGATACGCAGTATTTT
CASSGQGADTQYF
>TRBJ1-2|TRBV2|few|TRBD1
TGTGCCAGCAGTCGGGACAGCAACTATGGCTACACCTTC
CASSRDSNYGYTF
>TRBJ1-2|TRBV2|.|.
TGTGCCAGCGGACTCTCTCCAACGGCTGGCTACACCTTC
CASGLSPTAGYTF
>TRBJ2-5|TRBV5-4|.|TRBD1
TGTGCCAGCAGCAAGGACAGGGGGCAGGAGACCCAGTACTTC
CASSKDRGQETQYF
>TRBJ1-2|TRBV7-2|.|.
TGTGCCAGCAGCCCGGGTTATGGCTACACCTTC
CASSPGYGYTF
>TRBJ1-1|TRBV14|.|TRBD1
TGTGCCAGCAGCCAAAGCGAGGGGGCTTCTGAAGCTTTCTTT
CASSQSEGASEAFF
>TRBJ1-1|TRBV5-8|.|TRBD1
TGTGCCAGCAATCGACAGGGCCGGAACACTGAAGCTTTCTTT
CASNRQGRNTEAFF
>TRBJ2-7|TRBV27|.|.
TGTGCCAGCAGTCCGATTCCCCGGTCCTACGAGCAGTACTTC
CASSPIPRSYEQYF
>TRBJ2-3|TRBV5-1|once|.
TGCGCCAGCAGCTTGATACAGGGTCCAGATACGCAGTATTTT
CASSLIQGPDTQYF
>TRBJ2-5|TRBV7-2|.|TRBD2
TGTGCCAGCAGCAGATGGACGACTAGCGGAAACCAAGAGACCCAGTACTTC
CASSRWTTSGNQETQYF
>TRBJ1-1|TRBV18|.|TRBD1
TGTGCCAGCTCACCAACCTCCGGGACAGTGAACACTGAAGCTTTCTTT
CASSPTSGTVNTEAFF
>TRBJ2-3|TRBV2|.|TRBD1
TGTGCCAGCGCCACTGCTGGACAGGGCACAGATACGCAGTATTTT
CASATAGQGTDTQYF
>TRBJ1-4|TRBV19|.|.
TGTGCCAGTAGGTACAGGGCGACTAATGAAAAACTGTTTTTT
CASRYRATNEKLFF
>TRBJ2-3|TRBV3-1/TRBV3-2|.|TRBD2
TGTGCCAGCAGTTATAGCGGGGCCGGCACAGATACGCAGTATTTT
CASSYSGAGTDTQYF
>TRBJ2-7|TRBV10-3|.|TRBD1
TGTGCCATCAGTGAGTCCAAAACTCTACAGGGGAGGCAGTACTTC
CAISESKTLQGRQYF
>TRBJ2-2|TRBV15|.|TRBD1
TGTGCCACCACAGGCGGGACAGGGGGCCCCGGGGAGCTGTTTTTT
CATTGGTGGPGELFF
>TRBJ2-3|TRBV3-1/TRBV3-2|once|.
TGTGCCAGCAGCCAAGACTACGGGTTGGATACGCAGTATTTT
CASSQDYGLDTQYF
>TRBJ1-4|TRBV19|few|.
TGTGCCAGTCGGGGGAGGGCTAATGAAAAACTGTTTTTT
CASRGRANEKLFF
>TRBJ1-1|TRBV18|.|.
TGTGCCAGCTCACCAGTCATGAACACTGAAGCTTTCTTT
CASSPVMNTEAFF
>TRBJ1-5|TRBV19|.|TRBD1
TGTGCCAGTAGTATTCTCTCCGGGACAGGGTCGCGGCAGCCCCAGCATTTT
CASSILSGTGSRQPQHF
>TRBJ1-2|TRBV7-2|.|TRBD1
TGTGCCAGCAGCCTCGGAGGGGGCAGGGACTATGGCTACACCTTC
CASSLGGGRDYGYTF
>TRBJ2-5|TRBV7-8|few|.
TGTGCCAGCAGCCGTGGACAGGAGACCCAGTACTTC
CASSRGQETQYF
>TRBJ1-1|TRBV3-1/TRBV3-2|.|.
TGTGCCAGCAGCCAAGGGACATTGAACACTGAAGCTTTCTTT
CASSQGTLNTEAFF
>TRBJ2-1|TRBV3-1/TRBV3-2|.|.
TGTGCCAGCAGCCAAGCCCGGACTGGAGACAATGAGCAGTTCTTC
CASSQARTGDNEQFF
>TRBJ2-3|TRBV19|.|TRBD1
TGTGCCAGTGGATGGACAGGGGCAGATACGCAGTATTTT
CASGWTGADTQYF
>TRBJ1-1|TRBV2|.|.
TGTGCCAGCAGGCTAGGGGGGGAATCCACTGAAGCTTTCTTT
CASRLGGESTEAFF
>TRBJ1-2|TRBV24-1|.|.
TGTGCCACCAGTGCATCGGCCCGCGGTGTATTTGAGGGCTACACCTTC
CATSASARGVFEGYTF
>TRBJ2-7|TRBV2|.|.
TGTGCCAGCAGTTCCGGGACACCTACCTACGAGCAGTACTTC
CASSSGTPTYEQYF
>TRBJ1-1|TRBV19|.|.
TGTGCCAGTAATAGCGGGGGGCTCCGTGGGAGCACTGAAGCTTTCTTT
CASNSGGLRGSTEAFF
>TRBJ2-1|TRBV10-3|once|TRBD2
TGTGCCATCAATCCGGGACTAGCGGCCTCCTACAATGAGCAGTTCTTC
CAINPGLAASYNEQFF
>TRBJ1-3|TRBV15|.|TRBD1
TGTGCCACCAGCAGCCAGGCAGGGGGTAGAAACACCATATATTTT
CATSSQAGGRNTIYF
>TRBJ1-1|TRBV12-5|.|TRBD1
TGTGCTAGTGGCACAGGGGGCCAGAACACTGAAGCTTTCTTT
CASGTGGQNTEAFF